These 11 T cell receptor beta chains were sequenced from one sample in a study of control samples from healthy donors and cancer patients. This table comes from immunoSEQ multiplex PCR, and its TCRdb copy is limited to in-frame clones, with some not included. The sample includes about 110,000 clones, about 89% of them seen just once. Sequencing was carried out using blood. The receptors come from a woman aged 45-65 years in good health.

This sequence joins TRBV7-3 and TRBJ2-5, with D tentatively TRBD2 (7 bases). Per germline, CDR1 SGHTA and CDR2 FQGTGA. This CDR3 is built from 16 residues. Trimming took 3 bases from V and 2 from J, leaving 16 bases between them. CDR3 DNA: TGTGCCAGCAGCTTGGGGGGGCGGGGGAGACAAGAGACCCAGTACTTC. It yields the protein CASSLGGRGRQETQYF.

The rearrangement uses TRBV5-1 and TRBJ1-5; D is possibly TRBD1 (6 bases). Trimming pared 2 bases from V and 0 bases from J, leaving 6 bases between. The CDR3 has 14 amino acids. Germline loops: CDR1 SGHRS, CDR2 YFSETQ. CDR3 in DNA: TGCGCCAGCAGCTTAGGGGGTAGCAATCAGCCCCAGCATTTT. Protein sequence: CASSLGGSNQPQHF.

The V call is TRBV6-5, the J call TRBJ1-2, with 8 bases that match TRBD1. Germline V CDR1 and CDR2: MNHEY, SVGAGI. The CDR3 sequence is 16 residues long. V lost 2 bases, J lost 6 bases, and 11 bases stayed unmatched. The CDR3 coding sequence is TGTGCCAGCAGTTACCACTCCGTCCGGACAGGGAATGGCTACACCTTC. It yields the protein CASSYHSVRTGNGYTF.

This chain connects TRBV30 to TRBJ2-3; TRBD1 might be the D (5 bases). V dropped 6 bases and J dropped 1 base, with 20 bases sitting between them. The CDR3 loop spans 16 amino acids. The germline CDR1 and CDR2 sequences are GTSNPN and SVGIG (reference sequence). The CDR3 DNA is TGTGCCTGCACAAGGGGCCCCGGTACGCGCACAGATACGCAGTATTTT. It is translated as CACTRGPGTRTDTQYF. Full variable domain (missing parts from reference TRBV30 and TRBJ2-3): SQTIHQWPATLVQPVGSPLSLECTVEGTSNPNLYWYRQAAGRGLQLLFYSVGIGQISSEVPQNLSASRPQDRQFILSSKKLLLSDSGFYLCACTRGPGTRTDTQYFGPGTRLTVL.

The chain recombines TRBV12-3 or TRBV12-4 with TRBJ1-1, with 11 bases identical to TRBD1. This CDR3 is built from 13 residues. V trimming: 6 bases; J trimming: 8 bases; junction bases outside the gene matches: 5. The chain's CDR3 is CASSWTGGREAFF. The CDR3 DNA follows: TGTGCCAGCAGCTGGACAGGGGGCCGGGAAGCTTTCTTT.

This clone has more than one count but fewer than ten. V is TRBV5-6 and J is TRBJ1-5; unclear D gene. The V and J ends lost 0 bases and 10 bases respectively, with 11 bases between them. CDR3 length equals 13 residues. The V gene's germline CDR1 is SGHDT and CDR2 YYEEEE. CDR3 loop: CASSLEQNTPQHF. The CDR3 nucleotides read TGTGCCAGCAGCTTGGAACAGAATACCCCCCAGCATTTT. The entire variable domain, with the rest obtained from reference TRBV5-6 and TRBJ1-5, is as follows: DAGVTQSPTHLIKTRGQQVTLRCSPKSGHDTVSWYQQALGQGPQFIFQYYEEEERQRGNFPDRFSGHQFPNYSSELNVNALLLGDSALYLCASSLEQNTPQHFGDGTRLSIL.

V usage is TRBV27 and J usage is TRBJ1-2; 8 bases are shared with TRBD1. CDR1 is MNHEY, CDR2 SMNVEV, per germline (reference sequence). The CDR3 has 15 amino acids. Trimming took 6 bases from V and 0 from J; bases not matched to a gene: 6. This CDR3 reads CASSPPGQANYGYTF. The CDR3 bases are TGTGCCAGCAGCCCGCCGGGACAGGCTAACTATGGCTACACCTTC.

The chain joins TRBV7-9 to TRBJ2-7; D remains ambiguous. Trimming stripped 4 bases from V and 7 bases from J, with 11 bases between. CDR1 SEHNR and CDR2 FQNEAQ come from the germline V gene (reference sequence). This CDR3 region has 12 residues. CDR3: CASSSRDREQYV. CDR3 nucleotides: TGTGCCAGCAGCTCAAGGGATCGGGAGCAGTACGTC.

CDR3 protein: CASSPRNTEAFF. DNA of the CDR3: TGTGCCAGCAGCCCCAGGAACACTGAAGCTTTCTTT. The chain links TRBV7-9 to TRBJ1-1; D is unresolved. V was trimmed by 5 bases and J by 1 base, leaving 5 bases between them. Germline loops: CDR1 SEHNR, CDR2 FQNEAQ (reference sequence). There are 12 residues in the CDR3.

The J gene is TRBJ1-2, the V gene TRBV24-1; no reliable D call. The CDR3 has 16 amino acids. V was pared by 1 base and J by 4 bases, with 15 bases between. Germline V gives CDR1 KGHDR, CDR2 SFDVKD. The CDR3 loop is CATSDLSPGGIYGYTF. CDR3 nucleotide sequence: TGTGCCACCAGTGATTTATCCCCAGGAGGGATCTATGGCTACACCTTC.

This chain connects TRBV7-8 to TRBJ1-1; D might be TRBD1 (6 bases). The length of the CDR3 is 13 residues. The V gene lost 5 bases and the J gene lost 4 bases, with 11 bases spanning the gap. Germline V gene lookup returns CDR1 SGHVS and CDR2 FQNEAQ. CDR3 in DNA: TGTGCCAGCAGCCCAACAGGGAGCACTGAAGCTTTCTTT. This gives the protein CASSPTGSTEAFF.